Listed here are 30 T cell receptor beta chains from one sample, sequenced in a study of CXCR3-negative and CXCR3-positive naive CD8 T cells. Preparation of TRB cDNA libraries relied on 5' RACE carrying UMI labels. TCRdb reprocessed the 5' RACE reads and keeps a single row for each CDR3 protein, giving no DNA. The listing records over 70,000 distinct CDR3 sequences. Antigen specificity for these receptors is unknown. Whole-study results and caveats: For CXCR3-positive naive cells, TRB CDR3s were more hydrophobic than those of CXCR3-negative naive cells.

Sample: naive CXCR3+ CD8+ T cells from blood. This sample's subset: CD45RO-CCR7+CD27+CD95- naive CD8+ T cells expressing CXCR3 (TNR3+). The origin of the receptors is a human donor in good health. Some clones in this sample may be carry-over from other donors' samples.

The rearrangement links TRBV7-9 to TRBJ2-1; with no DNA, the TCRdb D assignment of TRBD2 cannot be verified. The CDR3 runs to 17 residues. Germline-derived CDR1 and CDR2 are SEHNR and FQNEAQ (reference sequence). The CDR3 reads CASSSTQDQPPYNEQFF.

V is TRBV2 and J is TRBJ2-1; absent DNA, TCRdb's TRBD1 call cannot be checked. CDR3 length: 15 amino acids. Germline CDR1 is SNHLY and CDR2 is FYNNEI. CDR3 region: CASSEMAGVYNEQFF.

The chain uses TRBV7-8 and TRBJ2-1; the TCRdb D gene call, TRBD1, has no DNA to confirm it. The CDR3 is 14 residues long. The germline CDR1 and CDR2 sequences are SGHVS and FQNEAQ. The CDR3 loop is CASSQGRGADEQFF.

J is TRBJ1-1 and V is TRBV6-5; with no DNA, the TCRdb D assignment of TRBD1 cannot be verified. In germline, CDR1 is MNHEY, CDR2 SVGAGI. The CDR3 loop spans 14 amino acids. CDR3 sequence: CASSYGTGNTEAFF.

This rearrangement joins TRBV9 to TRBJ2-2. Germline V gives CDR1 SGDLS, CDR2 YYNGEE. This CDR3 region has 14 residues. CDR3 amino acids: CASSVSGTTGELFF. The whole variable domain, filled in from reference TRBV9 and TRBJ2-2, reads DSGVTQTPKHLITATGQRVTLRCSPRSGDLSVYWYQQSLDQGLQFLIQYYNGEERAKGNILERFSAQQFPDLHSELNLSSLELGDSALYFCASSVSGTTGELFFGEGSRLTVL.

This rearrangement joins TRBV5-1 to TRBJ2-3. The CDR3 runs to 14 residues. Germline CDR1 and CDR2: SGHRS and YFSETQ. The CDR3 sequence: CASSLGQGADTQYF. The variable domain in full, with the rest retrieved from reference TRBV5-1 and TRBJ2-3, is KAGVTQTPRYLIKTRGQQVTLSCSPISGHRSVSWYQQTPGQGLQFLFEYFSETQRNKGNFPGRFSGRQFSNSRSEMNVSTLELGDSALYLCASSLGQGADTQYFGPGTRLTVL.

The chain joins TRBV4-2 to TRBJ1-2; absent DNA, TCRdb's TRBD1 call cannot be checked. Germline CDR1 and CDR2: LGHNA and YNFKEQ. The length of the CDR3 is 14 residues. This CDR3 reads CASSQPGQGDGYTF.

The chain couples TRBV6-5 to TRBJ1-1; TCRdb gives TRBD1 as the D gene, but with no DNA this cannot be confirmed. There are 15 residues in the CDR3. Germline CDR1 reads MNHEY; CDR2 reads SVGAGI. CDR3 amino acids: CASSYGTGRDTEAFF.

CDR3 loop: CSVVAGGGLSEAFF. V and J are TRBV29-1 and TRBJ1-1; TCRdb returns TRBD1, unconfirmable since there is no DNA. The CDR3 length is 14 residues. The germline gives CDR1 SQVTM, CDR2 ANQGSEA.

CDR3 amino acids: CASSFDYEQYF. V is TRBV28 and J is TRBJ2-7. Per the germline V gene, CDR1 is MDHEN and CDR2 is SYDVKM. The length of the CDR3 is 11 residues.

This sequence joins TRBV3-1 and TRBJ2-2. CDR3 length equals 13 residues. The germline V gene encodes CDR1 LGHDT and CDR2 YNNKEL (reference sequence). The CDR3 spells CASSPQATGELFF.

The V call is TRBV12-3 or TRBV12-4, the J call TRBJ1-1; the TCRdb D gene call, TRBD1, has no DNA to confirm it. This CDR3 is 14 amino acids long. The CDR3 spells CASSLQGADTEAFF.

The chain has TRBV15 and TRBJ2-3. Germline V CDR1 and CDR2: LNHNV, YYDKDF (reference sequence). The CDR3 has 14 amino acids. CDR3 amino acids: CATSSGDGTDTQYF.

The rearrangement links TRBV30 to TRBJ2-7; the D call from TCRdb, TRBD1, cannot be confirmed without DNA. Per germline, CDR1 GTSNPN and CDR2 SVGIG (reference sequence). There are 16 residues in the CDR3. This CDR3 reads CAWRTGVGSGSYEQYF.

The chain has TRBV14 and TRBJ2-5. Germline CDR1 is SGHDN and CDR2 is FVKESK. This CDR3 contains 13 residues. CDR3 loop: CASSQWGMETQYF.

The chain employs TRBV20-1 and TRBJ1-4; TCRdb designates TRBD1, a call that cannot be tested without DNA. Germline V gene sequence: CDR1 DFQATT, CDR2 SNEGSKA (reference sequence). This CDR3 comprises 16 residues. CDR3 amino acids: CSARDQPGWLGEKLFF.

The chain uses TRBV20-1 and TRBJ2-7; TCRdb outputs TRBD2, but without DNA this stays unchecked. The CDR3 is 13 amino acids. Germline lookup yields CDR1 DFQATT and CDR2 SNEGSKA (reference sequence). CDR3 amino acids: CSARGLGGYEQYF.

The V and J genes are TRBV13 and TRBJ2-7; absent DNA, TCRdb's TRBD1 call cannot be checked. The CDR3 is made up of 15 amino acids. In germline, CDR1 is PRHDT, CDR2 FYEKMQ (reference sequence). CDR3 sequence: CASSLGPGEGYEQYF.

The chain joins TRBV9 to TRBJ2-1; TCRdb's D gene call, TRBD2, goes unchecked for lack of DNA. CDR3 length equals 15 residues. CDR1 is SGDLS and CDR2 is YYNGEE in the germline V gene. The chain's CDR3 is CASSLIAGAGNEQFF.

J is TRBJ2-1 and V is TRBV21-1; the D call of TRBD1 rests on TCRdb alone, since no DNA is present to check it. TRBV21-1 is a recognized pseudogene. The CDR3 loop spans 18 amino acids. The CDR3 loop is CASSKVLQGAGSYNEQFF.

The V gene is TRBV4-1, the J gene TRBJ2-5; TCRdb's assignment of TRBD1 cannot be checked, as there is no DNA. Germline loops: CDR1 MGHRA, CDR2 YSYEKL. The CDR3 totals 16 residues. CDR3 sequence: CASSLLPRTGEETQYF.

The V call is TRBV28, the J call TRBJ2-2; the D call of TRBD1 rests on TCRdb alone, since no DNA is present to check it. There are 14 residues in the CDR3. Germline values: CDR1 MDHEN, CDR2 SYDVKM. CDR3 amino acids: CASTLGALTGELFF.

The chain links TRBV21-1 to TRBJ2-7. TRBV21-1 is deemed a pseudogene. This CDR3 is built from 14 residues. CDR3 amino acids: CASSKNHRHEEQYF.

V and J are TRBV5-1 and TRBJ2-1; TCRdb's D call, TRBD2, is unchecked because there is no DNA. CDR3 length equals 16 residues. Germline V gives CDR1 SGHRS, CDR2 YFSETQ. The CDR3 loop reads CASSFGSGEGYNEQFF.

This sequence joins TRBV4-1 and TRBJ2-3. This CDR3 is 13 amino acids long. From germline, CDR1 is MGHRA and CDR2 YSYEKL. This CDR3 is CASSQDGGPTQYF.

The chain uses TRBV6-6 and TRBJ1-6. Germline V lookup: CDR1 MNHNY, CDR2 SVGAGI (reference sequence). The CDR3 contains 16 residues. This chain's CDR3 is CASSYSARDLGSPLHF.

The CDR3: CASSLGVAGSYGQYF. The rearrangement uses TRBV7-6 and TRBJ2-7; TCRdb picks TRBD2, but there is no DNA to check that call. CDR3 length: 15 residues. The germline CDR1 and CDR2 sequences are SGHVS and FNYEAQ.

This chain links TRBV7-9 with TRBJ2-3; TCRdb's D call of TRBD1 is untestable without DNA. Per the germline V gene, CDR1 is SEHNR and CDR2 is FQNEAQ (reference sequence). The CDR3 runs to 16 residues. The CDR3 region is CASSFPRRQGADTQYF.

The rearrangement joins TRBV2 to TRBJ2-5; TCRdb selects TRBD1, and the lack of DNA leaves this call unchecked. The germline CDR1 and CDR2 sequences are SNHLY and FYNNEI. CDR3 length equals 18 residues. The CDR3 reads CASSEVPLGQGDGETQYF.

CDR3 residues: CASTPGPDQETQYF. The V call is TRBV7-6, the J call TRBJ2-5. Germline V gene data show CDR1 as SGHVS and CDR2 as FNYEAQ. This CDR3 region has 14 residues. The whole variable domain, remainder taken from reference TRBV7-6 and TRBJ2-5, is GAGVSQSPRYKVTKRGQDVALRCDPISGHVSLYWYRQALGQGPEFLTYFNYEAQQDKSGLPNDRFSAERPEGSISTLTIQRTEQRDSAMYRCASTPGPDQETQYFGPGTRLLVL.